This is a list of T cell receptor beta chains from one sample in a study of CD8 T cells in ankylosing spondylitis. TCRdb reprocessed the 5' RACE reads via MiXCR and lists one record per CDR3 protein. The table includes about 540,000 distinct CDR3 sequences, more than 9.5% detected once. The material sequenced was blood, either unsorted or a sorted T cell fraction (not recorded which). The receptors here all came from a male donor with ankylosing spondylitis. The CDR3 runs from the conserved cysteine through the conserved F or W. D genes are given only for firm matches. The size entry is marked missing in some rows and otherwise reads once, few, many or a size class.

d_call: -; v_call: TRBV24-1; j_call: TRBJ2-3; clone_size: -; cdr3_nt: TGTGCCACCAGTTCGTTAACAGATACGCAGTATTTT; cdr3_aa: CATSSLTDTQYF
d_call: -; v_call: TRBV24-1; j_call: TRBJ2-1; clone_size: -; cdr3_nt: TGTGCCACCAGTGTCTCGGCTAAGCAGTTCTTC; cdr3_aa: CATSVSAKQFF
d_call: TRBD1; v_call: TRBV11-2; j_call: TRBJ2-1; clone_size: many; cdr3_nt: TGTGCCAGCAGACCTTCTCTTCGGGGACAGGGCTACAATGAGCAGTTCTTC; cdr3_aa: CASRPSLRGQGYNEQFF
d_call: TRBD2; v_call: TRBV7-8; j_call: TRBJ2-1; clone_size: -; cdr3_nt: TGTGCCAGCACCAAGAGCGGGAGGAGGCCCAATGAGCAGTTCTTC; cdr3_aa: CASTKSGRRPNEQFF
d_call: TRBD1; v_call: TRBV7-8; j_call: TRBJ1-1; clone_size: many; cdr3_nt: TGTGCCAGCAGCTCGACGACAGGGACCGTGAACACTGAAGCTTTCTTT; cdr3_aa: CASSSTTGTVNTEAFF
d_call: TRBD1; v_call: TRBV6-5; j_call: TRBJ2-6; clone_size: -; cdr3_nt: TGTGCCAGCAGTTACTCCTACAGGGGATCTTTCTCTGGGGCCAACGTCCTGACTTTC; cdr3_aa: CASSYSYRGSFSGANVLTF
d_call: -; v_call: TRBV11-2; j_call: TRBJ2-4; clone_size: few; cdr3_nt: TGTGCCAGCAGCTTAGGGACTTTCCTAGCCAAAAACATTCAGTACTTC; cdr3_aa: CASSLGTFLAKNIQYF
d_call: TRBD1; v_call: TRBV7-6; j_call: TRBJ2-3; clone_size: -; cdr3_nt: TGTGCCAGCAGCTTAGACAGGGGCGTCCGGACAGATACGCAGTATTTT; cdr3_aa: CASSLDRGVRTDTQYF
d_call: TRBD1; v_call: TRBV29-1; j_call: TRBJ1-2; clone_size: many; cdr3_nt: TGCAGCGTCGGGGGACAGGGTCGGGGTGGCTACACCTTC; cdr3_aa: CSVGGQGRGGYTF
d_call: -; v_call: TRBV29-1; j_call: TRBJ2-1; clone_size: few; cdr3_nt: TGCAGCGTTGTGAAACAGACCTACAATGAGCAGTTCTTC; cdr3_aa: CSVVKQTYNEQFF
d_call: -; v_call: TRBV5-1; j_call: TRBJ2-3; clone_size: -; cdr3_nt: TGCGCCAGCAGGATGTTAGGGGGGAGCGCAGATACGCAGTATTTT; cdr3_aa: CASRMLGGSADTQYF
d_call: TRBD1; v_call: TRBV29-1; j_call: TRBJ1-1; clone_size: few; cdr3_nt: TGCAGCGTAACGTGGACAGGGAACACTGAAGCTTTCTTT; cdr3_aa: CSVTWTGNTEAFF
d_call: TRBD2; v_call: TRBV7-9; j_call: TRBJ2-3; clone_size: few; cdr3_nt: TGTGCCAGCAGCTCCCCCCCAGCGGGAGGGAGCACAGATACGCAGTATTTT; cdr3_aa: CASSSPPAGGSTDTQYF
d_call: -; v_call: TRBV29-1; j_call: TRBJ2-1; clone_size: -; cdr3_nt: TGCAGCGTTCACCCGGAGAGGAATGAGCAGTTCTTC; cdr3_aa: CSVHPERNEQFF
d_call: TRBD2; v_call: TRBV15; j_call: TRBJ2-1; clone_size: many; cdr3_nt: TGTGCCACCAGCAGAGCGGGGGGATATGAGCAGTTCTTC; cdr3_aa: CATSRAGGYEQFF
d_call: -; v_call: TRBV12-3/TRBV12-4; j_call: TRBJ2-6; clone_size: -; cdr3_nt: TGTGCCAGCAGTAATCCTGGGGCCAACGTCCTGACTTTC; cdr3_aa: CASSNPGANVLTF
d_call: TRBD1; v_call: TRBV5-1; j_call: TRBJ2-3; clone_size: -; cdr3_nt: TGCGCCAGCTGCGATACAGGGGTTAGCACAGATACGCAGTATTTT; cdr3_aa: CASCDTGVSTDTQYF
d_call: TRBD2; v_call: TRBV20-1; j_call: TRBJ2-1; clone_size: -; cdr3_nt: TGCAGTGCCACTACTTTAGGGACTACCCATTACAATGAGCAGTTCTTC; cdr3_aa: CSATTLGTTHYNEQFF
d_call: -; v_call: TRBV5-1; j_call: TRBJ1-1; clone_size: -; cdr3_nt: TGCGCCAGCAGCCCTCGGTCGGGGGACACTGAAGCTTTCTTT; cdr3_aa: CASSPRSGDTEAFF
d_call: -; v_call: TRBV11-2; j_call: TRBJ2-5; clone_size: few; cdr3_nt: TGTGCCAGCAGCTTAGATTGGGCAGTAGAGACCCAGTACTTC; cdr3_aa: CASSLDWAVETQYF
d_call: -; v_call: TRBV5-6; j_call: TRBJ1-3; clone_size: -; cdr3_nt: TGTGCCAGCAGGGCCGGACTGAGAAACACCATATATTTT; cdr3_aa: CASRAGLRNTIYF
d_call: -; v_call: TRBV11-2; j_call: TRBJ2-5; clone_size: -; cdr3_nt: TGTGCCAGCAGCAACTTTCGTTTCGGGGGCCGGTTAGAGACCCAGTACTTC; cdr3_aa: CASSNFRFGGRLETQYF
d_call: TRBD1; v_call: TRBV20-1; j_call: TRBJ2-7; clone_size: -; cdr3_nt: TGCAGTGTCCTGTGGGACAGGACCTACGAGCAGTACTTC; cdr3_aa: CSVLWDRTYEQYF
d_call: TRBD2; v_call: TRBV20-1; j_call: TRBJ2-7; clone_size: few; cdr3_nt: TGCAGTGCTAGTCGGCTAGCGGTAGGGACCTACGAGCAGTACTTC; cdr3_aa: CSASRLAVGTYEQYF
d_call: TRBD1; v_call: TRBV19; j_call: TRBJ1-4; clone_size: -; cdr3_nt: TGTGCCAGTACCGCGACAGGGAGTCGCGAAAAACTGTTTTTT; cdr3_aa: CASTATGSREKLFF
d_call: -; v_call: TRBV10-3; j_call: TRBJ2-1; clone_size: -; cdr3_nt: TGTGCCATCAGTACTGGCGGTTTTAATGAGCAGTTCTTC; cdr3_aa: CAISTGGFNEQFF
d_call: -; v_call: TRBV4-1; j_call: TRBJ2-7; clone_size: few; cdr3_nt: TGCGCCAGCAGCCTCCTCTATGGCGGTTCGAGCTCCTACGAGCAGTACTTC; cdr3_aa: CASSLLYGGSSSYEQYF
d_call: TRBD2; v_call: TRBV5-4; j_call: TRBJ2-3; clone_size: few; cdr3_nt: TGTGCCAGCAGCCCGAAGACTAGCGGGAGTACAGATACGCAGTATTTT; cdr3_aa: CASSPKTSGSTDTQYF